This T cell receptor beta chain emerged from a study of vaccination and CD4 T cells after COVID-19. Overall study context: Stimuli were overlapping spike peptide pools of SARS-CoV-2 and three common cold coronaviruses (HCoV-NL63, HCoV-OC43, HCoV-229E).

The treatment: roughly 11-day PBMC culture with coronavirus spike peptide pools or control peptides (ViraFEST assay). Peptide pools at approximately 10 ug/ml, together with 10 IU/ml IL-2, were added to cultures of approximately 1.9 million PBMCs per well. A remark on this clonotype: Its specificity is unknown.

Sequencing of the DNA from cultured CD4+ T cells was carried out with the Oncomine TCR Beta short-read assay. TCRdb reanalysed the PCR reads using MiXCR and keeps one entry per CDR3 protein. This sample has roughly 12,000 distinct CDR3 sequences; about 74% occur once, and the top ten carry just over 8%. Sequences were derived from CD4+ T cells from blood, cultured in vitro, sampled after SARS-CoV-2 vaccination. The sequence came from a human donor who received a COVID-19 vaccine.

The CDR3: CASSTGSANTEAFF. In nucleotides, the CDR3 is TGTGCCAGCAGCACAGGGAGTGCGAACACTGAAGCTTTCTTT. The genes are TRBV6-1 and TRBJ1-1; the D gene is possibly TRBD1 (6 bases). V was cut by 6 bases and J by 1 base, with 12 bases left in between. Germline CDR1 and CDR2: MNHNS and SASEGT. CDR3 length: 14 residues.